This TCR beta chain was identified during a study of cytomegalovirus exposure and HLA in healthy donors. For the study at large: About 200 million T cells yielded 110 million or so unique TCR beta sequences in earlier analysis.

General study findings and limits: Cytomegalovirus status was reportedly diagnosed by the classifier with high specificity and sensitivity.

The PCR employed 60 Vbeta primers together with 13 Jbeta primers. Some clones are missing from TCRdb's copy, which holds only in-frame ones; the method was immunoSEQ multiplex PCR. The data contain 160,000 or so clones, 70% to 85% of them seen just once; the ten biggest clones take up 3.5% to 5%. Trimming took 8 bases from V and 1 from J; bases not matched to a gene: 3. Germline CDR1 is GTSNPN and CDR2 is SVGIG (reference sequence). This CDR3 region has 13 residues. Turning to this clone: The antigen is undetermined.

This rearrangement joins TRBV30 to TRBJ2-1; TRBD1 matches at 9 bases. The sequenced material came from PBMCs. The source of this sequence is a man aged 35 to 55 in good health and CMV-seronegative. The CDR3 DNA is TGTGCCGGACAGGGGTGGTCCTACAATGAGCAGTTCTTC. Its protein is CAGQGWSYNEQFF.